Listed below are T cell receptor beta chains from one sample, sequenced in a study of cytomegalovirus exposure and HLA in healthy donors. Some clones are missing from TCRdb's copy, which holds only in-frame ones; the method was immunoSEQ multiplex PCR. Of 100,000 or so clones listed, roughly 76% are singletons. The sequenced sample consisted of PBMCs. The receptors come from a middle-aged woman in good health and CMV-seropositive. CDR3s include the opening cysteine and the closing phenylalanine or tryptophan. A D gene is named only where the DNA matches it firmly. Clone size is not always given. Where it is, it says once, few, many or a class for expanded clones.

NA,TRBV6-1,TRBJ1-5,NA,CASSEPRQGNQPQHF,TGTGCCAGCAGTGAACCGAGGCAGGGGAATCAGCCCCAGCATTTT
NA,TRBV7-2,TRBJ1-1,NA,CASSLARRNTEAFF,TGTGCCAGCAGCTTAGCTCGGAGGAACACTGAAGCTTTCTTT
few,TRBV2,TRBJ1-3,NA,CASKLQVPSGNTIYF,TGTGCCAGCAAACTACAGGTTCCCTCTGGAAACACCATATATTTT
NA,TRBV2,TRBJ1-5,NA,CASSTGLEGQPQHF,TGTGCCAGCAGTACAGGGTTAGAAGGCCAGCCCCAGCATTTT
NA,TRBV19,TRBJ2-7,NA,CASRGDSLQYF,TGTGCCAGTAGGGGAGACTCACTCCAGTACTTC
NA,TRBV5-4,TRBJ1-1,NA,CASSLELTTGNTEAFF,TGTGCCAGCAGCTTGGAACTTACGACAGGGAACACTGAAGCTTTCTTT
once,TRBV5-1,TRBJ2-7,NA,CASSLEGRGVREQYF,TGCGCCAGCAGCTTGGAGGGGCGGGGAGTGAGGGAGCAGTACTTC
NA,TRBV9,TRBJ1-3,NA,CASSATGHAGNTIYF,TGTGCCAGCAGCGCCACAGGCCACGCTGGAAACACCATATATTTT
NA,TRBV4-2,TRBJ2-3,TRBD2,CASSQSSGDADTQYF,TGTGCCAGCAGCCAATCTAGCGGGGACGCAGATACGCAGTATTTT
NA,TRBV5-4,TRBJ2-7,NA,CASSLGGEALYEQYF,TGTGCCAGCAGCTTGGGCGGGGAGGCCCTCTACGAGCAGTACTTC
NA,TRBV13,TRBJ2-2,TRBD1,CASKGTGQGHGVRTGELFF,TGTGCCAGCAAAGGGACCGGACAGGGGCACGGGGTCCGCACCGGGGAGCTGTTTTTT
NA,TRBV5-6,TRBJ1-1,NA,CASSLKGSMNTEAFF,TGTGCCAGCAGCTTGAAGGGGTCGATGAACACTGAAGCTTTCTTT
NA,TRBV10-1,TRBJ2-1,TRBD1,CASSGDSLNNEQFF,TGCGCCAGCAGTGGGGACAGTCTTAACAATGAGCAGTTCTTC
few,TRBV18,TRBJ1-2,NA,CASSPDQGIDGYTF,TGTGCCAGCTCACCAGACCAGGGGATCGATGGCTACACCTTC
few,TRBV10-3,TRBJ1-6,NA,CAISDETGNSPLHF,TGTGCCATCAGTGATGAGACAGGCAATTCACCCCTCCACTTT
NA,TRBV7-9,TRBJ1-1,NA,CASSTGQMNTEAFF,TGTGCCAGCAGCACGGGACAAATGAACACTGAAGCTTTCTTT
few,TRBV2,TRBJ1-4,NA,CASSGQGLSNEKLFF,TGTGCCAGCAGTGGTCAGGGGCTATCTAATGAAAAACTGTTTTTT
NA,TRBV2,TRBJ1-1,NA,CASSLRQEAFF,TGTGCCAGCAGCCTTCGACAGGAAGCTTTCTTT
NA,TRBV5-4,TRBJ2-1,TRBD1,CASSGGTGVNEQFF,TGTGCCAGCAGCGGCGGGACAGGGGTTAATGAGCAGTTCTTC
NA,TRBV6-4,TRBJ2-2,TRBD1,CASSDGTGSGELFF,TGTGCCAGCAGTGATGGGACAGGGTCCGGGGAGCTGTTTTTT
NA,TRBV29-1,TRBJ1-4,TRBD1,CSVAGTGMGKLFF,TGCAGCGTCGCCGGGACAGGGATGGGAAAACTGTTTTTT
medium-sized,TRBV4-1,TRBJ1-3,NA,CASSRSRGSGNTIYF,TGCGCCAGCAGCCGATCCAGGGGATCTGGAAACACCATATATTTT
NA,TRBV18,TRBJ1-1,TRBD1,CASSSGQLQNTEAFF,TGTGCCAGCTCATCGGGACAGCTTCAGAACACTGAAGCTTTCTTT
NA,TRBV7-6,TRBJ2-3,NA,CASSLVGGPGTQYF,TGTGCCAGCAGCTTAGTTGGGGGCCCGGGTACGCAGTATTTT
NA,TRBV19,TRBJ1-4,TRBD1,CASSIQDRHNEKLFF,TGTGCCAGTAGTATACAGGACAGGCATAATGAAAAACTGTTTTTT
NA,TRBV5-1,TRBJ2-5,TRBD1,CASSTDRVQETQYF,TGCGCCAGCAGCACCGACAGGGTCCAAGAGACCCAGTACTTC
NA,TRBV7-9,TRBJ1-2,TRBD1,CASSLGRETGVNYGYTF,TGTGCCAGCAGCTTAGGCAGGGAGACAGGGGTTAACTATGGCTACACCTTC
NA,TRBV30,TRBJ1-1,NA,CGGAANTEAFF,TGTGGTGGGGCGGCGAACACTGAAGCTTTCTTT
NA,TRBV7-3,TRBJ1-1,TRBD1,CASRQQGDTEAFF,TGTGCCAGCAGACAACAGGGGGACACTGAAGCTTTCTTT
few,TRBV7-2,TRBJ1-1,NA,CASSLVALAAAFF,TGTGCCAGCAGCTTAGTCGCACTCGCGGCTGCTTTCTTT
NA,TRBV27,TRBJ1-6,NA,CASSLSQGETPLHF,TGTGCCAGCAGTTTATCGCAAGGGGAAACACCCCTCCACTTT
NA,TRBV5-8,TRBJ1-6,NA,CASSLAGSASPLHF,TGTGCCAGCAGCTTGGCCGGGTCGGCTTCACCCCTCCACTTT
few,TRBV18,TRBJ1-3,NA,CASSPRAGGNTIYF,TGTGCCAGCTCACCTCGCGCGGGAGGAAACACCATATATTTT
NA,TRBV12-5,TRBJ1-4,NA,CASGLGWGGIEKLFF,TGTGCTAGTGGTTTGGGGTGGGGGGGGATTGAAAAACTGTTTTTT
NA,TRBV5-5,TRBJ2-5,NA,CASSPQDTRQETQYF,TGTGCCAGCAGCCCACAGGACACCCGTCAAGAGACCCAGTACTTC
NA,TRBV7-9,TRBJ2-1,NA,CASSLDLVTNEQFF,TGTGCCAGCAGCTTAGATCTAGTTACTAATGAGCAGTTCTTC
NA,TRBV6-5,TRBJ1-3,NA,CASSYSEGRGNTIYF,TGTGCCAGCAGTTACTCGGAGGGGAGGGGAAACACCATATATTTT
NA,TRBV19,TRBJ2-7,TRBD2,CASSRTSGGYEQYF,TGTGCCAGTAGTCGGACTAGCGGGGGTTACGAGCAGTACTTC
once,TRBV27,TRBJ2-5,TRBD1,CASSPQGWIQYF,TGTGCCAGCAGTCCACAGGGGTGGATCCAGTACTTC
NA,TRBV30,TRBJ1-3,NA,CAWISGFGNTIYF,TGTGCCTGGATTTCGGGATTTGGAAACACCATATATTTT
NA,TRBV19,TRBJ2-3,NA,CASSPSADTQYF,TGTGCCAGTAGTCCCTCAGCAGATACGCAGTATTTT
NA,TRBV7-3,TRBJ1-1,NA,CASSLNMDSTEAFF,TGTGCCAGCAGCTTAAACATGGACAGCACTGAAGCTTTCTTT
NA,TRBV7-6,TRBJ1-5,TRBD1,CASSSAPNRGQGSNQPQHF,TGTGCCAGCAGCTCAGCACCCAATCGGGGACAGGGTAGCAATCAGCCCCAGCATTTT
once,TRBV27,TRBJ1-5,NA,CASSRTRGDPNQPQHF,TGTGCCAGCAGTCGTACTCGGGGAGACCCTAATCAGCCCCAGCATTTT
NA,TRBV6-5,TRBJ1-6,NA,CASSYSGGTNSPLHF,TGTGCCAGCAGTTACTCCGGGGGAACAAATTCACCCCTCCACTTT
NA,TRBV6-1,TRBJ1-1,NA,CASSENGGPGAFF,TGTGCCAGCAGTGAGAACGGCGGGCCCGGAGCTTTCTTT
NA,TRBV28,TRBJ1-2,NA,CASSPRLDYGYTF,TGTGCCAGCAGTCCCCGACTCGACTATGGCTACACCTTC
NA,TRBV28,TRBJ1-6,NA,CASSFGGLNSPLHF,TGTGCCAGCAGTTTCGGAGGTTTAAATTCACCCCTCCACTTT
NA,TRBV6-5,TRBJ1-2,NA,CASSYSSLLGGYTF,TGTGCCAGCAGTTACTCATCCCTCCTAGGCGGCTACACCTTC
NA,TRBV10-3,TRBJ2-7,NA,CAISEKQSYEQYF,TGTGCCATCAGTGAAAAACAGTCCTACGAGCAGTACTTC
few,TRBV2,TRBJ2-7,NA,CASRGGQYEQYF,TGTGCCAGCAGGGGCGGACAGTACGAGCAGTACTTC
NA,TRBV7-9,TRBJ1-6,TRBD1,CASSRLMGQGSSPLHF,TGTGCCAGCAGCAGGCTTATGGGACAGGGTAGTTCACCCCTCCACTTT
few,TRBV30,TRBJ2-2,NA,CAWSAGRVNTGELFF,TGTGCCTGGAGTGCGGGCAGGGTTAATACCGGGGAGCTGTTTTTT
NA,TRBV5-1,TRBJ2-1,NA,CASSFKKGENNEQFF,TGCGCCAGCAGCTTCAAGAAGGGGGAAAACAATGAGCAGTTCTTC